This T cell receptor beta chain derives from a study of T cell repertoires in cytomegalovirus infection. Germline assignment: CDR1 SGHTA and CDR2 FQGNSA. The CDR3 runs 21 residues. V trimming: 0 bases; J trimming: 2 bases; junction bases outside the gene matches: 14. TCRdb reprocessed the reads with MiXCR, giving one entry per CDR3 protein. This sample yields roughly 720,000 distinct CDR3 sequences, of which 35% are seen a single time; about 2.8% belongs to the top ten. Material for sequencing was PBMCs. This clonotype was obtained from a human donor in good health (CMV status not recorded). Some clones in this sample may be carry-over from other donors' samples. V is TRBV7-2 and J is TRBJ2-3; 13 bases align to TRBD2. DNA for the CDR3: TGTGCCAGCAGCTTAGCGGGGACTAGCGGGGCCATAACAACGTCCACAGATACGCAGTATTTT. Translated, it gives CASSLAGTSGAITTSTDTQYF.